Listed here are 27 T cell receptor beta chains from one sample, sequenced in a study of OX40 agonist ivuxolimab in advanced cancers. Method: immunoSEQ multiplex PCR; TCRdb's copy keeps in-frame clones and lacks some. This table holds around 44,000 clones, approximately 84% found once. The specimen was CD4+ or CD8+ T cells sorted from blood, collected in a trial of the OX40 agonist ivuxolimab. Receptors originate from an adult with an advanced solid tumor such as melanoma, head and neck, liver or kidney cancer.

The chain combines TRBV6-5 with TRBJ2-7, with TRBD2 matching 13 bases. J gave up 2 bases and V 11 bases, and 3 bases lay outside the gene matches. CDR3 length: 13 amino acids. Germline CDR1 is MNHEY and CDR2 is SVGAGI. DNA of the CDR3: TGTGCCCGACTAGCGGGAGGCACCTACGAGCAGTACTTC. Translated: CARLAGGTYEQYF.

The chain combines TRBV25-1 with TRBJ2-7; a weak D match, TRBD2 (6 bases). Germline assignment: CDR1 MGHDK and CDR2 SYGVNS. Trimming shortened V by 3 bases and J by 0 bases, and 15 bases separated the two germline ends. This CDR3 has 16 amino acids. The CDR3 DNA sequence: TGTGCCAGCAGTGATCCGGCGGGATTTGGCTCCTACGAGCAGTACTTC. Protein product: CASSDPAGFGSYEQYF.

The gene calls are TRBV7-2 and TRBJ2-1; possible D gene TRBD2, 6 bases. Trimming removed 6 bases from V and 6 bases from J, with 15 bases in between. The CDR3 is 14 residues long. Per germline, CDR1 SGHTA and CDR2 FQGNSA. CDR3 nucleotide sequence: TGTGCCAGCAGTGTGTCCTCCGGGGGCAATGAGCAGTTCTTC. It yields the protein CASSVSSGGNEQFF.

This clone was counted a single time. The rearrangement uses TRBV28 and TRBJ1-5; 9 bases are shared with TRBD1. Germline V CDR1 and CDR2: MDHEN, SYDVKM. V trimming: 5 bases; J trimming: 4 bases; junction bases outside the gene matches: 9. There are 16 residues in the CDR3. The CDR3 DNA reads TGTGCCAGCAGTGCCCCCGGGACAGGGTATAATCAGCCCCAGCATTTT. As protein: CASSAPGTGYNQPQHF.

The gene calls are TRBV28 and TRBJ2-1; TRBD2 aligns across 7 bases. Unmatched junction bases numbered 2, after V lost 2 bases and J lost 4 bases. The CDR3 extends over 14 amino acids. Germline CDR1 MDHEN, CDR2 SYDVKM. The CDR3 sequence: CASSLPSGYNEQFF. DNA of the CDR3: TGTGCCAGCAGTTTACCTAGCGGTTACAATGAGCAGTTCTTC.

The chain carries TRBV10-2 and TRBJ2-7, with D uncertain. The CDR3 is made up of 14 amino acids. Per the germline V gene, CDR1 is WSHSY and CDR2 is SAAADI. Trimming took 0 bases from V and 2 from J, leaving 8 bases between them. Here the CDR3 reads CASSESIGAYEQYF. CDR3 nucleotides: TGCGCCAGCAGTGAGTCGATAGGCGCCTACGAGCAGTACTTC.

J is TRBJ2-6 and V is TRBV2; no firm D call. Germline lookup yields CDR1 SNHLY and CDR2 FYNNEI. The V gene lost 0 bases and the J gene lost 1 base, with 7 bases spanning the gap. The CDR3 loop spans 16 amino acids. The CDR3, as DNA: TGTGCCAGCAGTGAAGCCCGCTATTCTGGGGCCAACGTCCTGACTTTC. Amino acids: CASSEARYSGANVLTF.

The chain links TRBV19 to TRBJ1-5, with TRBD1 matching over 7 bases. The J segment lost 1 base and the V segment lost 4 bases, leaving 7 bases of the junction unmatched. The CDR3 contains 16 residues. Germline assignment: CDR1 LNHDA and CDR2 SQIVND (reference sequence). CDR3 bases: TGTGCCAGTAGTACATCAGGGGGGCCGAGCAATCAGCCCCAGCATTTT. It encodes CASSTSGGPSNQPQHF.

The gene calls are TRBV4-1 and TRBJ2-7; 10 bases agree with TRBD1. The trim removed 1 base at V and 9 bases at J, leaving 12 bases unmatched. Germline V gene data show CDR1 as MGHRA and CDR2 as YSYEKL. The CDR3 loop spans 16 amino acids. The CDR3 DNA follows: TGCGCCAGCAGCCAAGTGGGACAGGGGAGGCGGGCCGGGCAGTACTTC. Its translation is CASSQVGQGRRAGQYF.

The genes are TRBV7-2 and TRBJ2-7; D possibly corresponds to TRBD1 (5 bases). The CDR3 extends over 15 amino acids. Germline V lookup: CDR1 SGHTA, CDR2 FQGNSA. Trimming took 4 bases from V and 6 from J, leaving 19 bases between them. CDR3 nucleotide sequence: TGTGCCAGCAGCTCCGACAGCGCCGCTCCGGGCGAGCAGTACTTC. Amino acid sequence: CASSSDSAAPGEQYF.

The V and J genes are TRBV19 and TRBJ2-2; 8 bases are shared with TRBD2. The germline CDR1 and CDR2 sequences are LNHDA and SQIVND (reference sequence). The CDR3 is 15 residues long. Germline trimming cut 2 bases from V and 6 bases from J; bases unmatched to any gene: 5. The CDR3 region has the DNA TGTGCCAGTAGTATATCTCGGGGGGGCCCCGGGGAGCTGTTTTTT. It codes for CASSISRGGPGELFF.

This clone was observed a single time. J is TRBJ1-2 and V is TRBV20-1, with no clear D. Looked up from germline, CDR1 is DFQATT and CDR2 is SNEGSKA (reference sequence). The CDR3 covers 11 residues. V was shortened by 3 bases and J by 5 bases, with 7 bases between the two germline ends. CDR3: CSARSEYGYTF. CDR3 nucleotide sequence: TGCAGTGCTAGGAGTGAATATGGCTACACCTTC.

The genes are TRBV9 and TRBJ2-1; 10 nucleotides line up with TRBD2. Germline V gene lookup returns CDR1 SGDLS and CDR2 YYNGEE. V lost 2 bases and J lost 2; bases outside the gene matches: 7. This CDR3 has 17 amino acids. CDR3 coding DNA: TGTGCCAGCAGCGTGGGGGCCGGGACTAGCGCCTACAATGAGCAGTTCTTC. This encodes CASSVGAGTSAYNEQFF.

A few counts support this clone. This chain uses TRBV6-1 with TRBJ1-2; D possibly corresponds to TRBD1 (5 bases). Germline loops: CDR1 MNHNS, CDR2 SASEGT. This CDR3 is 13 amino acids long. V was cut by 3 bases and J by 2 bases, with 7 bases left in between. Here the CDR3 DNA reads TGTGCCAGCAGTGACAAGGGGAACTATGGCTACACCTTC. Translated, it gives CASSDKGNYGYTF.

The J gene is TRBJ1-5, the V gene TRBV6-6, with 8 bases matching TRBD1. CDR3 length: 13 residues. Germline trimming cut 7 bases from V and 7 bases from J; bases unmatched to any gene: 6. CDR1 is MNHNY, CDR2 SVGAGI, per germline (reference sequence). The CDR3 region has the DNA TGTGCCAGCACCGACAGGGGTGGGCAGCCCCAGCATTTT. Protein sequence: CASTDRGGQPQHF.

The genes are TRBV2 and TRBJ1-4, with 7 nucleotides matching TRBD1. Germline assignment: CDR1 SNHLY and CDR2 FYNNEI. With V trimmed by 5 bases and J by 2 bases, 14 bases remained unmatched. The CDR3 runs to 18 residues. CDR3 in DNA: TGTGCCAGCAGTCCACGACGGGACAGAGGCTCCACTAATGAAAAACTGTTTTTT. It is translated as CASSPRRDRGSTNEKLFF.

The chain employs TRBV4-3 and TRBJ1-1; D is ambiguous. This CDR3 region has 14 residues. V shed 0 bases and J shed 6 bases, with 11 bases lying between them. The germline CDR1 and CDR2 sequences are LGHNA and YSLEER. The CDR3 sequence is CASSQDLWGAEAFF. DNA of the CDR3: TGCGCCAGCAGCCAAGATTTGTGGGGTGCTGAAGCTTTCTTT.

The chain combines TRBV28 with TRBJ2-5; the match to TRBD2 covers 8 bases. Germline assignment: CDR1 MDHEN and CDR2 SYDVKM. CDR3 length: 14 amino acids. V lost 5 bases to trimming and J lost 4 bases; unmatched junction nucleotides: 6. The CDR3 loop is CASSITAGVETQYF. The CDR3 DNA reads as TGTGCCAGCAGTATCACAGCGGGAGTAGAGACCCAGTACTTC.

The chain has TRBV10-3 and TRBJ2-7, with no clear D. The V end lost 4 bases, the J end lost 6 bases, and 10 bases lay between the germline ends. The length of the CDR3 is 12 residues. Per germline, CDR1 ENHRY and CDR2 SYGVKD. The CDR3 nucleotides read TGTGCCATCAGTGGAGACACTCTCGAGCAGTACTTC. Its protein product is CAISGDTLEQYF.

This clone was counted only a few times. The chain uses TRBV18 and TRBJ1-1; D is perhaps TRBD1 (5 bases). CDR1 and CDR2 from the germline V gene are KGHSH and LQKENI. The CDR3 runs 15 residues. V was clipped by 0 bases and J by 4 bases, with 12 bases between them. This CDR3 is CASSPPGRGSTEAFF. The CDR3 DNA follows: TGTGCCAGCTCACCACCGGGGCGGGGTTCCACTGAAGCTTTCTTT. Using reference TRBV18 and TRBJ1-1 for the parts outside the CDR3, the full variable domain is NAGVMQNPRHLVRRRGQEARLRCSPMKGHSHVYWYRQLPEEGLKFMVYLQKENIIDESGMPKERFSAEFPKEGPSILRIQQVVRGDSAAYFCASSPPGRGSTEAFFGQGTRLTVV.

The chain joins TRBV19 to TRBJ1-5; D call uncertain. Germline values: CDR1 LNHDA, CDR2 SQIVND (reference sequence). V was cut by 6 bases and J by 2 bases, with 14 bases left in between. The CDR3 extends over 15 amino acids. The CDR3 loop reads CASRQKGSGNQPQHF. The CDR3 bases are TGTGCCAGTAGGCAGAAGGGATCGGGCAATCAGCCCCAGCATTTT.

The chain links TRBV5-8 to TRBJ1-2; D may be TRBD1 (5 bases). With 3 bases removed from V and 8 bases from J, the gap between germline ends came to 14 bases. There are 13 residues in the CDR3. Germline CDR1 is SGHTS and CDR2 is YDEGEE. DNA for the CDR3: TGTGCCAGCAGCTCATCCGGGACTCCCGGCTACACCTTC. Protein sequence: CASSSSGTPGYTF.

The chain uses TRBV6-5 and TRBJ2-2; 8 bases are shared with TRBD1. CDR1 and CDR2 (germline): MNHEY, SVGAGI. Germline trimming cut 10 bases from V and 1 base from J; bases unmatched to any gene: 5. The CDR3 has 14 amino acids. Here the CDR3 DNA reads TGTGCCATCCGACAGGGGCGGAACACCGGGGAGCTGTTTTTT. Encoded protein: CAIRQGRNTGELFF.

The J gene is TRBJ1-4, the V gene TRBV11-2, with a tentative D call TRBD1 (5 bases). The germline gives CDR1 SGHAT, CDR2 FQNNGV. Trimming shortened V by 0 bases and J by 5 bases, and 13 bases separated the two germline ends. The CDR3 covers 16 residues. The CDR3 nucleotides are TGTGCCAGCAGCTTAGATCGGGCAGGGTCGAATGAAAAACTGTTTTTT. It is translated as CASSLDRAGSNEKLFF.

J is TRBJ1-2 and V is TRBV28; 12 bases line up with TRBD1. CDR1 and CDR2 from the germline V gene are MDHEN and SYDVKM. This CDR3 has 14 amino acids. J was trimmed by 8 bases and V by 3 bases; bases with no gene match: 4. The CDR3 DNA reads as TGTGCCAGCAGTTTGGGACAGGGGGCCAGCGGCTACACCTTC. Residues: CASSLGQGASGYTF.

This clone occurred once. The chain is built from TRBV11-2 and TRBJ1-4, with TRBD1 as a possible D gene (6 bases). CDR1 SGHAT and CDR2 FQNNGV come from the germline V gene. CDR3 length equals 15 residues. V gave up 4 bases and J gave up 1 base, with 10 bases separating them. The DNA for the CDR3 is TGTGCCAGCAGCTCGACAGGCGAAACTAATGAAAAACTGTTTTTT. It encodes CASSSTGETNEKLFF.

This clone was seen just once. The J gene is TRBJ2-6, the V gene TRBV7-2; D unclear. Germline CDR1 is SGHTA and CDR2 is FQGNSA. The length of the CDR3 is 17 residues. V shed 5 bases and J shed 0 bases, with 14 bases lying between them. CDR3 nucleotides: TGTGCCAGCAGCCAGTGGACGGCTAGCTCTGGGGCCAACGTCCTGACTTTC. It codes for CASSQWTASSGANVLTF.